This T cell receptor beta chain was retrieved from a study of blood T cell repertoires in COVID-19. This CDR3 comprises 14 residues. Deletions cut 2 bases from V and 6 bases from J, with 13 bases between. Germline-derived CDR1 and CDR2 are MNHEY and SVGAGI. Sequenced by immunoSEQ multiplex PCR; TCRdb stores in-frame clones only, minus some. The sample lists approximately 140,000 clones, 70% to 90% occurring once. The sequenced sample consisted of peripheral blood. V gene TRBV6-5 combines with J gene TRBJ1-1; D uncertain. The source of this sequence is a man in his 70s with active COVID-19. Here the CDR3 DNA reads TGTGCCAGCAGTTACCAGTTGGGAGGGTCTGAAGCTTTCTTT. Residues: CASSYQLGGSEAFF.